A selection of T cell receptor beta chains follows, all from one sample in a study of identical twins. MiXCR, applied by TCRdb to the 5' RACE reads, yields one record per CDR3 protein. Here the sample spans hundreds of thousands of distinct CDR3 sequences, around 21% being singletons. Separately, the same data were catalogued under a study of T cells expressing NK-cell markers.

The sequenced sample consisted of PBMCs. These receptors were taken from a woman younger than 30 in good health. Each CDR3 is given with its conserved first and last residue. D genes are given only for firm matches. Clone size is given for some rows only: seen once, a few or many times, or a class if the clone is expanded.

many	TRBV20-1	NA	TRBJ1-2	TGCAGTGCTAGAGATGCCACCTCTTATGGCTACACCTTC	CSARDATSYGYTF
NA	TRBV5-1	TRBD1	TRBJ2-5	TGCGCCAGCAGCGGGACAGGGGAAGGGAGCCAGTACTTC	CASSGTGEGSQYF
NA	TRBV7-2	NA	TRBJ1-6	TGTGCCAGCAGCCCCGTGTCGGGGGACTCACCCCTCCACTTT	CASSPVSGDSPLHF
NA	TRBV5-6	NA	TRBJ2-3	TGTGCCAGCAGCTTTAATACCGGGCGGGACACAGATACGCAGTATTTT	CASSFNTGRDTDTQYF
NA	TRBV7-2	TRBD1	TRBJ2-3	TGTGCCAGCAGTCGAACCGGGACAGGACTCCATACGCAGTATTTT	CASSRTGTGLHTQYF
NA	TRBV5-1	NA	TRBJ2-1	TGCGCCAGCAGCTTGATAGGGGAAGTTCAGCAGTTCTTC	CASSLIGEVQQFF
NA	TRBV7-9	TRBD1	TRBJ1-1	TGTGCCAGCAGCCCCATGACAGGGGTAACTGAAGCTTTCTTT	CASSPMTGVTEAFF
many	TRBV21-1	NA	TRBJ1-5	TGTGCCAGCAGTGACAGGGGGCGCGGCAATCAGCCCCAGCATTTT	CASSDRGRGNQPQHF
NA	TRBV6-1	TRBD1	TRBJ2-2	TGTGCCAGCAGGCCGGCGGGACAGGGGGCTCACGGGGAGCTGTTTTTT	CASRPAGQGAHGELFF
few	TRBV20-1	TRBD2	TRBJ2-3	TGCAGTGCTAGAGGCCTAGCGGGGGGGCGATTCACAGATACGCAGTATTTT	CSARGLAGGRFTDTQYF
NA	TRBV10-3	TRBD1	TRBJ2-6	TGTGCCATCACCCGGGGACAGGGGGCGGCTGGGGCCAACGTCCTGACTTTC	CAITRGQGAAGANVLTF
NA	TRBV11-3	TRBD2	TRBJ2-3	TGTGCCAGCAGCCCCCCGGGAGCGGGGCGACGGGATACGCAGTATTTT	CASSPPGAGRRDTQYF
NA	TRBV12-3/TRBV12-4	NA	TRBJ1-5	TGTGCCAGCAGCACAAAGGAAGGGCAGTTTCCCCAGCCCCAGCATTTT	CASSTKEGQFPQPQHF
NA	TRBV29-1	TRBD2	TRBJ2-5	TGCAGCGGCGTCGGGGGGGCCGTGGAGACCCAGTACTTC	CSGVGGAVETQYF
many	TRBV29-1	NA	TRBJ2-3	TGCAGCGTTGAAGCGACTGCAGATACGCAGTATTTT	CSVEATADTQYF
few	TRBV12-3/TRBV12-4	NA	TRBJ2-7	TGTGCCAGCAGCTTCCTTACGGGTAACGCCTACGAGCAGTACTTC	CASSFLTGNAYEQYF
NA	TRBV20-1	NA	TRBJ2-5	TGCAGTGCTCATCCGGGGGAGGAGACCCAGTACTTC	CSAHPGEETQYF
few	TRBV5-1	NA	TRBJ2-1	TGCGCCAGCAGCCCCGGGGACTTAAATGAGCAGTTCTTC	CASSPGDLNEQFF
many	TRBV28	NA	TRBJ1-5	TGTGCCAGCAGTTTGATTGGGGATCAGCCCCAGCATTTT	CASSLIGDQPQHF
many	TRBV20-1	NA	TRBJ1-2	TGCAGTGCTAGCCACCCTCAGGGGCTCAACTATGGCTACACCTTC	CSASHPQGLNYGYTF
NA	TRBV3-1	NA	TRBJ1-2	TGTGCCAGCAGCCAAGGTGTGTATAACTATGGCTACACCTTC	CASSQGVYNYGYTF
once	TRBV7-2	TRBD2	TRBJ2-5	TGTGCCAGCAGCTTAGAGCCTAGCGGCATGGAGACCCAGTACTTC	CASSLEPSGMETQYF
NA	TRBV10-3	TRBD2	TRBJ2-5	TGTGCCATCAGTGGGACTAGCGGGGTTGTGGAGACCCAGTACTTC	CAISGTSGVVETQYF
few	TRBV5-1	NA	TRBJ1-2	TGCGCCAGCAGCCCCGGACAGCCCCTGGATGGCTACACCTTC	CASSPGQPLDGYTF
many	TRBV7-2	NA	TRBJ2-3	TGTGCCAGCAGCTTTACGGGAAGCACAGATACGCAGTATTTT	CASSFTGSTDTQYF
few	TRBV5-4	NA	TRBJ2-1	TGTGCCAGCAGCTCAGGGGGTAGCGGGTCCTACAATGAGCAGTTCTTC	CASSSGGSGSYNEQFF